This T cell receptor beta chain originates from a study of shared clonotypes between healthy human individuals. Some clones are missing from TCRdb's copy, which holds only in-frame ones; the method was immunoSEQ multiplex PCR. The sample lists 2 million to 2.5 million clones, nearly 97% seen once, with around 0.13% in the top ten. This CDR3 is 15 amino acids long. V shed 3 bases and J shed 0 bases, with 11 bases lying between them. The germline V gene has CDR1 KGHSH and CDR2 LQKENI. Remarks on this clone: Other DNA sequences in the sample encode the same CDR3.

Sequenced material: naive CD4+ T cells sorted from blood. Subset noted: CD45RA+ positively selected. The genes are TRBV18 and TRBJ1-1; D possibly corresponds to TRBD1 (5 bases). This sequence originates from a young man in good health. CDR3 bases: TGTGCCAGCTCACCGTTGCAGGGCATGAACACTGAAGCTTTCTTT. Its protein is CASSPLQGMNTEAFF.